This TCR beta chain emerged from a study of graft-versus-host responses after intestinal transplantation. Study context: Each patient got anti-thymocyte globulin induction, then tacrolimus and steroids for around three years. Study-wide points: Among circulating GvH clones, peak levels were associated with early post-transplant declines in HvG clones. There were GvH clones found in recipient marrow, and some of them appeared first in ileum or blood.

With regard to this clone: Its antigen is currently unknown.

Some clones are missing from TCRdb's copy, which holds only in-frame ones; the method was immunoSEQ multiplex PCR. The sample records about 120,000 clones, 85% to 95% being singletons. The receptor's source is a human donor who received an intestinal transplant. The starting material was unstimulated CD8+ T cells sorted from spleen or lymph node cells, obtained before intestinal transplant.

In DNA, the CDR3 is TGTGCCAGCAGCTTAGCATCAGGGCCAAACACTGAAGCTTTCTTT. Amino acid sequence: CASSLASGPNTEAFF. This chain links TRBV7-8 with TRBJ1-1, with a weak D call TRBD1 (5 bases). The CDR3 is 15 amino acids. Germline-derived CDR1 and CDR2 are SGHVS and FQNEAQ. The V gene lost 0 bases and the J gene lost 2 bases, with 10 bases spanning the gap.